This TCR beta chain originates from a study of T cells expressing NK-cell markers. CDR3 size: 15 residues. Germline CDR1 reads MNHEY; CDR2 reads SMNVEV (reference sequence). A word on this clonotype: As yet, its antigen is unknown.

The study's findings and limits: These clonotypes, the leaders elsewhere, also led the CD3+CD56-NKG2C+ fraction in a handful of donors.

Researchers built TCR beta cDNA using 5'RACE template switching with UMIs. TCRdb derives one entry per CDR3 protein from the 5' RACE reads, leaving out DNA. The specimen's table records 140,000 or so distinct CDR3 sequences. The source of this sequence is a man aged 18-30 years in good health. The rearrangement links TRBV27 to TRBJ2-5; TCRdb lists TRBD2, though no DNA is available to test this call. The source material was blood T cells: a sorted CD56 or NKG2C T cell subset, CD4+ or CD8+ T cells, or bulk PBMC T cells (not recorded which). The CDR3 here is CASSLIAGDAETQYF.